Each of the 16 T cell receptor beta chains below was sequenced from the same sample in a study of regulatory T cells in long-lasting Graves disease. iRepertoire HTBI primers and Arm-PCR of CDR3 regions built TCR beta libraries. TCRdb redid the calling of the multiplex PCR reads with MiXCR, one entry per CDR3 protein. The sample holds 550,000 to 700,000 distinct CDR3 sequences, 15% to 20% seen once. The time point: newly diagnosed GD, antithyroid drugs for less than 3 months. Generation of the TCR library employed RNA extracted from PBMCs. In addition, the sample was reused for a study of T cells in Graves' hyperthyroidism and ophthalmopathy.

The sample was peripheral blood mononuclear cells (PBMCs), taken at new diagnosis, from a patient treated with antithyroid drugs. These receptors were collected from a man aged 18 to 29 with Graves disease.

This clonotype showed up many times. This chain links TRBV25-1 with TRBJ1-1; D is possibly TRBD1 (5 bases). CDR1 MGHDK and CDR2 SYGVNS come from the germline V gene. Trimming shortened V by 5 bases and J by 0 bases, and 10 bases separated the two germline ends. This CDR3 is built from 14 residues. The CDR3 region has the DNA TGTGCCAGCAGTAAAGGGGCTATGAACACTGAAGCTTTCTTT. This encodes CASSKGAMNTEAFF.

This clonotype was seen at least ten times. The chain is built from TRBV2 and TRBJ1-2, with 8 bases lining up with TRBD1. CDR1 is SNHLY, CDR2 FYNNEI, per germline. This CDR3 has 12 residues. After removal of 9 bases from V and 6 bases from J, the junction contained 6 bases not matched to a gene. For the CDR3, the DNA is TGTGCCAGGACGGACAGGGTCAATGGCTACACCTTC. Protein: CARTDRVNGYTF.

This chain connects TRBV6-5 to TRBJ1-2; 8 positions match TRBD1. The CDR3 runs 20 residues. V was pared by 0 bases and J by 2 bases, with 17 bases of the junction left unmatched. Germline V gene data show CDR1 as MNHEY and CDR2 as SVGAGI. The CDR3 coding sequence is TGTGCCAGCAGTTACTCTAACCTTATCAGGGGGCAGGGGAAGAACTATGGCTACACCTTC. Translated: CASSYSNLIRGQGKNYGYTF.

This clonotype was seen repeatedly, ten times or more. Since no conserved phenylalanine or tryptophan closes the CDR3, a read error is the likely cause. V usage is TRBV30 and J usage is TRBJ2-2; no clear D. CDR3 size: 13 residues. The germline V gene has CDR1 GTSNPN and CDR2 SVGIG (reference sequence). Trimming pared 0 bases from V and 2 bases from J, leaving 4 bases between. The CDR3 sequence is CAWSVTNTGELFL. In DNA form, the CDR3 reads TGTGCCTGGAGTGTCACAAACACCGGGGAGCTGTTTCTT.

For this clonotype: Being one base from a much bigger clone, this may be a read error. The V call is TRBV6-4, the J call TRBJ1-1; D gene unclear. This CDR3 has 10 residues. Germline V gene data show CDR1 as MRHNA and CDR2 as SNTAGT. The CDR3 sequence: CASKATEALF. As DNA, the CDR3 is TGTGCCAGCAAAGCCACTGAAGCTCTCTTT.

This rearrangement joins TRBV9 to TRBJ2-7; the match to TRBD1 covers 9 bases. CDR1 is SGDLS and CDR2 is YYNGEE in the germline V gene. Trimming at V came to 0 bases and at J to 2 bases, leaving 6 bases not matched to a gene. There are 16 residues in the CDR3. The CDR3 loop reads CASSVAMGQGTYEQYF. The CDR3 DNA reads TGTGCCAGCAGCGTAGCTATGGGACAGGGCACCTACGAGCAGTACTTC.

This chain links TRBV9 with TRBJ2-5, with 9 positions matching TRBD1. Germline values: CDR1 SGDLS, CDR2 YYNGEE. Germline trimming cut 4 bases from V and 5 bases from J; bases unmatched to any gene: 9. The CDR3 runs 15 residues. CDR3 DNA sequence: TGTGCCAGCAGCTCCACAGGGGGCCTGAGGGAGACCCAGTACTTC. It yields the protein CASSSTGGLRETQYF.

Ten or more counts support this clonotype. This chain joins TRBV28 and TRBJ2-5; D might be TRBD2 (7 bases). V was pared by 3 bases and J by 3 bases, with 14 bases between. The CDR3 sequence is 15 residues long. Germline-derived CDR1 and CDR2 are MDHEN and SYDVKM. This chain's CDR3 is CASSLGGLRKETQYF. The CDR3 bases are TGTGCCAGCAGTTTGGGGGGGCTCAGAAAAGAGACCCAGTACTTC.

This clonotype was detected many times. The V call is TRBV2, the J call TRBJ2-4; 16 nucleotides align to TRBD2. The J segment lost 8 bases and the V segment lost 1 base, leaving 17 bases of the junction unmatched. This CDR3 has 21 residues. In germline, CDR1 is SNHLY, CDR2 FYNNEI. Here the CDR3 reads CASSEGLGTSGRGSTRHIQYF. CDR3 in DNA: TGTGCCAGCAGTGAAGGCCTGGGGACTAGCGGGAGGGGGTCGACCCGCCACATTCAGTACTTC.

This CDR3 reads CAARGANVLTF. CDR3 coding DNA: TGTGCCGCGCGCGGGGCCAACGTCCTGACTTTC. The rearrangement uses TRBV25-1 and TRBJ2-6; no definite D call. CDR3 length equals 11 residues. Germline lookup yields CDR1 MGHDK and CDR2 SYGVNS. With 11 bases removed from V and 4 bases from J, the gap between germline ends came to 6 bases.

This chain uses TRBV6-2 or TRBV6-3 with TRBJ2-3, with TRBD2 matching 7 bases. The CDR3 runs to 14 residues. Germline assignment: CDR1 MNHEY and CDR2 SVGEGT. J gave up 0 bases and V 4 bases, and 1 base lay outside the gene matches. CDR3 DNA: TGTGCCAGCAGTTGGACTAGTAGCACAGATACGCAGTATTTT. This gives the protein CASSWTSSTDTQYF.

The CDR3 here is CASSRDRGHFTDTQYF. The CDR3 DNA is TGTGCCAGCAGCAGGGACAGGGGGCATTTTACAGATACGCAGTATTTT. The chain recombines TRBV9 with TRBJ2-3, with TRBD1 matching 12 bases. Unmatched junction bases numbered 6, after V lost 4 bases and J lost 3 bases. CDR1 and CDR2 from the germline V gene are SGDLS and YYNGEE. There are 16 residues in the CDR3.

At least ten counts were recorded for this clonotype. The V call is TRBV28, the J call TRBJ2-5, with 7 bases matching TRBD2. The V gene's germline CDR1 is MDHEN and CDR2 SYDVKM. Unmatched junction bases numbered 13, after V lost 8 bases and J lost 4 bases. The CDR3 runs to 15 residues. The CDR3 nucleotides are TGTGCCAGCGCGACGAGCGGGATCGTCCGAGAGACCCAGTACTTC. This gives the protein CASATSGIVRETQYF.

This clonotype has a handful of counts. V and J are TRBV27 and TRBJ2-5, with unresolved D. Germline V lookup: CDR1 MNHEY, CDR2 SMNVEV (reference sequence). The CDR3 totals 10 residues. V was clipped by 8 bases and J by 1 base, with 2 bases between them. The CDR3 spells CASPQETQYF. CDR3 in DNA: TGTGCCAGCCCCCAAGAGACCCAGTACTTC.

This clonotype was seen only once. This sequence may be a read error, since a much larger clone differs from it by one base. This chain uses TRBV6-1 with TRBJ1-1, with unresolved D. The ends were cut back, 5 bases at V and 1 base at J, with 11 bases in the middle. The germline gives CDR1 MNHNS, CDR2 SASEGT. This CDR3 is 14 amino acids long. The CDR3 protein is CASSKVGGNTEAFF. Here the CDR3 DNA reads TGTGCCAGCAGTAAAGTCGGCGGGAACACTGAAGCTTTCTTT.

V and J are TRBV25-1 and TRBJ2-5; 9 positions agree with TRBD1. Losses at the gene ends were 4 bases for V and 4 bases for J; bases not matched to a gene: 4. The germline V gene encodes CDR1 MGHDK and CDR2 SYGVNS. The CDR3 totals 14 residues. The CDR3 here is CASSVGQGTETQYF. The CDR3 nucleotides read TGTGCCAGCAGTGTTGGACAGGGGACAGAGACCCAGTACTTC.